Each of the 15 T cell receptor beta chains below was sequenced from the same sample in a study of cytomegalovirus exposure and HLA in healthy donors. Assay used: immunoSEQ multiplex PCR; TCRdb lists only in-frame clones, some missing. The top ten hold roughly 0.75% of the sample, which has around 400,000 clones, roughly 90% seen once. Sequencing was carried out using PBMCs. The receptor set was obtained from a woman under 30 in good health and CMV-seronegative.

The V gene is TRBV2, the J gene TRBJ2-2, with 12 bases aligning to TRBD2. With V trimmed by 5 bases and J by 4 bases, 5 bases remained unmatched. Germline V CDR1 and CDR2: SNHLY, FYNNEI. This CDR3 is built from 16 residues. This CDR3 is CASSLAGGPSTGELFF. The CDR3 bases are TGTGCCAGCAGTCTAGCGGGGGGGCCTTCCACCGGGGAGCTGTTTTTT.

CDR3 DNA sequence: TGTGCCAGTAGTGCGGGACTAGCCTACGAGCAGTACTTC. Encoded protein: CASSAGLAYEQYF. The J gene is TRBJ2-7, the V gene TRBV19; 8 nucleotides line up with TRBD2. V shed 5 bases, J shed 2 bases, and the junction held 2 bases outside the gene matches. The CDR3 runs 13 residues. Germline loops: CDR1 LNHDA, CDR2 SQIVND (reference sequence).

The rearrangement uses TRBV6-5 and TRBJ2-3, with 9 bases fitting TRBD2. Per germline, CDR1 MNHEY and CDR2 SVGAGI. Trimming cost V 10 bases and J 7 bases; bases outside gene matches: 15. This CDR3 spans 15 amino acids. The CDR3 sequence: CATQSRAGGQHTQYF. DNA for the CDR3: TGTGCCACCCAGTCCCGGGCGGGGGGGCAACATACGCAGTATTTT.

The CDR3 nucleotides are TGTGCCAGCAGTTACGCCCAGGGTCTACAGCCCCAGCATTTT. Protein product: CASSYAQGLQPQHF. The chain is built from TRBV7-2 and TRBJ1-5, with D maybe TRBD1 (5 bases). Germline V gives CDR1 SGHTA, CDR2 FQGNSA. CDR3 length equals 14 residues. Trimming stripped 6 bases from V and 7 bases from J, with 16 bases between.

This clone has just a few counts. This sequence joins TRBV6-1 and TRBJ2-1, with D tentatively TRBD2 (7 bases). Germline CDR1 reads MNHNS; CDR2 reads SASEGT. The CDR3 covers 14 residues. V was clipped by 8 bases and J by 3 bases, with 14 bases between them. The CDR3 nucleotides read TGTGCCAGCCAGGGCGGGGGCAGCTACAATGAGCAGTTCTTC. Its protein is CASQGGGSYNEQFF.

This sequence joins TRBV11-2 and TRBJ1-2, with 7 bases fitting TRBD1. This CDR3 is built from 14 residues. The germline CDR1 and CDR2 sequences are SGHAT and FQNNGV. V shed 4 bases, J shed 8 bases, and the junction held 10 bases outside the gene matches. CDR3 loop: CASSSWARQGGYTF. The CDR3 region has the DNA TGTGCCAGCAGCTCCTGGGCCCGACAGGGAGGCTACACCTTC.

This sequence joins TRBV19 and TRBJ1-1; TRBD1 is a possible D gene (6 bases). Germline CDR1 and CDR2: LNHDA and SQIVND (reference sequence). V shed 11 bases and J shed 7 bases, with 14 bases lying between them. This CDR3 region has 11 residues. The CDR3, as DNA: TGTGCCGTTCGAGGGGGGGTTGAAGCTTTCTTT. This translates into CAVRGGVEAFF.

The chain recombines TRBV4-2 with TRBJ2-1; TRBD2 matches 10 bases. Trimming cost V 1 base and J 5 bases; bases outside gene matches: 5. This CDR3 spans 16 amino acids. CDR1 is LGHNA, CDR2 YNFKEQ, per germline. For the CDR3, the DNA is TGTGCCAGCAGCCAAGCAGTGCTAGCGGGGGACAATGAGCAGTTCTTC. Its translation is CASSQAVLAGDNEQFF.

The chain couples TRBV29-1 to TRBJ1-1, with D possibly matching TRBD1 (6 bases). Trimming took 6 bases from V and 6 from J, leaving 17 bases between them. From germline, CDR1 is SQVTM and CDR2 ANQGSEA. This CDR3 has 13 amino acids. DNA for the CDR3: TGCAGCGTAGATTTAACAGGGAGCGCTGAAGCTTTCTTT. Protein sequence: CSVDLTGSAEAFF.

J is TRBJ2-5 and V is TRBV2, with D possibly TRBD1 on 6 matching bases. V dropped 5 bases and J dropped 5 bases, with 15 bases sitting between them. Germline loops: CDR1 SNHLY, CDR2 FYNNEI. The CDR3 covers 14 residues. CDR3 region: CASSKRTEGETQYF. The CDR3 DNA follows: TGTGCCAGCAGTAAAAGGACAGAAGGCGAGACCCAGTACTTC.

The rearrangement joins TRBV5-4 to TRBJ2-1; D not resolved. CDR1 and CDR2 (germline): SGHNT, YYREEE (reference sequence). The CDR3 is 13 residues long. Deletions cut 0 bases from V and 6 bases from J, with 7 bases between. In DNA form, the CDR3 reads TGTGCCAGCAGCTTGGCCCTAGGCAATGAGCAGTTCTTC. Amino acid sequence: CASSLALGNEQFF.

On this clone itself: The sample carries other DNA sequences with the same CDR3. The chain couples TRBV27 to TRBJ2-3; 7 nucleotides match TRBD2. The germline CDR1 and CDR2 sequences are MNHEY and SMNVEV (reference sequence). With 4 bases clipped from V and 0 bases from J, the junction kept 1 base outside the gene matches. This CDR3 spans 14 amino acids. The CDR3 DNA follows: TGTGCCAGCAGTTCGGGACTAAGCACAGATACGCAGTATTTT. Translated: CASSSGLSTDTQYF.

The rearrangement joins TRBV30 to TRBJ1-2; D is perhaps TRBD1 (5 bases). Germline V gene data show CDR1 as GTSNPN and CDR2 as SVGIG (reference sequence). Trimming removed 4 bases at V and 6 bases at J, with 18 bases between. The CDR3 totals 14 residues. This chain's CDR3 is CAWNRAGRFHGYTF. DNA for the CDR3: TGTGCCTGGAATCGGGCAGGGAGGTTCCATGGCTACACCTTC.

The V and J genes are TRBV28 and TRBJ1-5; 10 nucleotides agree with TRBD1. This CDR3 region has 15 residues. The V and J ends lost 8 bases and 6 bases, in that order; junction bases with no gene match: 10. Germline V gives CDR1 MDHEN, CDR2 SYDVKM. This chain's CDR3 is CASPPRQGASQPQHF. CDR3 DNA: TGTGCCAGCCCCCCGAGACAGGGGGCTAGTCAGCCCCAGCATTTT.

The V gene is TRBV20-1, the J gene TRBJ2-1; D remains unclear. The CDR3 extends over 9 amino acids. Deletions cut 7 bases from V and 7 bases from J, with 5 bases between. The germline gives CDR1 DFQATT, CDR2 SNEGSKA (reference sequence). The CDR3 bases are TGCAGTGTAGCAAATGAGCAGTTCTTC. It translates to CSVANEQFF.